The clone carrying this T cell receptor (beta chain) was picked up many times. The antigen remains unidentified. The sample belongs to a study of human T cells and chemical hapten exposure. Study overall: Mostly female, the patients presented with alopecia areata, totalis or universalis. Yields of TCR per sample differed, chiefly owing to small differences in pooled library volume.

Findings and caveats of the study: After DPC sensitization, TCRs above 1 in 1000 frequency showed no change. Large CDR3 similarity clusters arose significantly more often from expanded TCRs than from controls.

Each CDR3 protein gets one entry after TCRdb re-called the RACE reads with MiXCR. The data hold over 65,000 distinct CDR3 sequences, with about 9.9% observed a single time. Time point denoted: patch test 2, 6 weeks after DPC sensitization. The treatment denotes: therapeutic diphenylcyclopropenone sensitization with weekly scalp DPC. The CDR3 loop spans 13 amino acids. CDR1 and CDR2 (germline): MGHRA, YSYEKL. V dropped 2 bases and J dropped 3 bases, with 7 bases sitting between them. This sequence joins TRBV4-1 and TRBJ1-1; the D gene is possibly TRBD1 (6 bases). This receptor was taken from a man aged 18 to 30 with alopecia areata. Some clones in this sample may be carry-over from other donors' samples. The sequences come from whole blood, collected in connection with sensitization to the hapten diphenylcyclopropenone (DPC). Written as DNA, the CDR3 is TGCGCCAGCAGCCAAACAGGGTACACTGAAGCTTTCTTT. Translation gives CASSQTGYTEAFF.